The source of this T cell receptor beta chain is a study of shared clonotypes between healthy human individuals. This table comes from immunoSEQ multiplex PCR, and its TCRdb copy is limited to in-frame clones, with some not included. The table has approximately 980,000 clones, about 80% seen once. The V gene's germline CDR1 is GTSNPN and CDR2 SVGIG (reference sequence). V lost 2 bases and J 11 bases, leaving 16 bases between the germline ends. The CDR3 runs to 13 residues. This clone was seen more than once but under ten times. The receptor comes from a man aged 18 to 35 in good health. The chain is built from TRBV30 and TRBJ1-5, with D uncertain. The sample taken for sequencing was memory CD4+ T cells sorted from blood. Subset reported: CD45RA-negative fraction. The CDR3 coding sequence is TGTGCCTGGAGTACGAGCAGGATATCAGCCCAGCATTTT. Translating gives CAWSTSRISAQHF.